The 5 T cell receptor beta chains in this list originate from one sample, sequenced in a study of cytomegalovirus exposure and HLA in healthy donors. Both 60 Vbeta primers and 13 Jbeta primers went into the PCR. The repertoire was sequenced with immunoSEQ multiplex PCR; TCRdb's copy has only in-frame clones and lacks some. The table shows around 150,000 clones, with over 75% occurring only once. Sequencing used PBMCs. Receptors were obtained from a woman aged 30 to 39 in good health and CMV-seronegative.

This clone was picked up one time. Likely a read error: the CDR3 ends without its conserved phenylalanine or tryptophan. The genes are TRBV9 and TRBJ1-1, with D possibly TRBD1 on 5 matching bases. V was shortened by 3 bases and J by 5 bases, with 14 bases between the two germline ends. CDR3 length equals 14 residues. Per the germline V gene, CDR1 is SGDLS and CDR2 is YYNGEE. CDR3 nucleotides: TGTGCCAGCAGCGGGCAACAGGCTGGAACTGAAGCTTTCCTT. Its protein product is CASSGQQAGTEAFL.

This chain uses TRBV5-1 with TRBJ2-2; 7 positions agree with TRBD1. Trimming cost V 4 bases and J 1 base; bases outside gene matches: 4. The germline gives CDR1 SGHRS, CDR2 YFSETQ. This CDR3 contains 15 residues. In DNA form, the CDR3 reads TGCGCCAGCAGCCCCGGGACAGTGAACACCGGGGAGCTGTTTTTT. Protein: CASSPGTVNTGELFF.

This clone showed up just a few times. This chain links TRBV6-5 with TRBJ1-6, with 9 bases fitting TRBD1. The CDR3 is made up of 15 amino acids. V lost 7 bases and J lost 9; bases outside the gene matches: 10. Per the germline V gene, CDR1 is MNHEY and CDR2 is SVGAGI. DNA for the CDR3: TGTGCCAGCACCGCAAGAGGGACAGGGACTTCACCCCTCCACTTT. As protein: CASTARGTGTSPLHF.

V and J are TRBV6-4 and TRBJ2-3, with 7 nucleotides matching TRBD2. Trimming removed 1 base from V and 6 bases from J; junction bases left unmatched: 7. Germline V CDR1 and CDR2: MRHNA, SNTAGT. This CDR3 is built from 15 residues. CDR3 sequence: CASSDYPGGADTQYF. The DNA of the CDR3 is TGTGCCAGCAGTGACTACCCGGGGGGTGCGGATACGCAGTATTTT.

The rearrangement links TRBV5-1 to TRBJ1-4; 9 nucleotides match TRBD1. Germline CDR1 reads SGHRS; CDR2 reads YFSETQ. This CDR3 has 15 amino acids. Losses at the gene ends were 4 bases for V and 5 bases for J; bases not matched to a gene: 6. CDR3 protein: CASSGTGGRNEKLFF. CDR3 in DNA: TGCGCCAGCAGCGGAACAGGGGGCAGGAATGAAAAACTGTTTTTT.